This T cell receptor beta chain was profiled in a study of cytomegalovirus exposure and HLA in healthy donors. PCR involved 60 Vbeta and 13 Jbeta primers. Data came from immunoSEQ multiplex PCR; TCRdb stores just in-frame clones and leaves some out. The profile shows approximately 140,000 clones, approximately 82% of them singletons. Study results and caveats: As immune exposure information, only CMV serostatus was available. For most subjects, TCR beta sequences were reported to predict HLA-A and HLA-B alleles with accuracy. In an earlier analysis, most TCR beta V segments were productive about 87% or about 30% of the time.

To note about this clone: What it binds is not known.

The donors comprised healthy bone marrow donors. This clonotype was obtained from a middle-aged woman in good health and CMV-seronegative. The sample was PBMCs.

As DNA, the CDR3 is TGTGCCAGCAGTTTCGCAGGGTCGTACACTGAAGCTTTCTTT. It codes for CASSFAGSYTEAFF. The rearrangement uses TRBV28 and TRBJ1-1, with D possibly being TRBD1 (5 bases). Germline CDR1 is MDHEN and CDR2 is SYDVKM. The CDR3 spans 14 residues. V gave up 3 bases and J gave up 3 bases, with 11 bases separating them.